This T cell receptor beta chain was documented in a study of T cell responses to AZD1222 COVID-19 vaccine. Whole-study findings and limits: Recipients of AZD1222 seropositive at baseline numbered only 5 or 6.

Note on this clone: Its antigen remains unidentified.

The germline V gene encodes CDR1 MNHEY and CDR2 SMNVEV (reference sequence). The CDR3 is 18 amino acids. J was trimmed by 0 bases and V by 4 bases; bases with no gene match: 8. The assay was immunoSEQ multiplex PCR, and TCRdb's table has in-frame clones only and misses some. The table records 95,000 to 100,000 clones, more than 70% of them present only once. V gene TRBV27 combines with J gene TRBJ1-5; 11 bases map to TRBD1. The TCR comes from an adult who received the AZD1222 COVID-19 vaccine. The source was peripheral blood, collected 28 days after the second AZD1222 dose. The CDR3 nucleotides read TGTGCCAGCAGTTCGGACAGGGGGCCCCCATATAGCAATCAGCCCCAGCATTTT. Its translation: CASSSDRGPPYSNQPQHF.